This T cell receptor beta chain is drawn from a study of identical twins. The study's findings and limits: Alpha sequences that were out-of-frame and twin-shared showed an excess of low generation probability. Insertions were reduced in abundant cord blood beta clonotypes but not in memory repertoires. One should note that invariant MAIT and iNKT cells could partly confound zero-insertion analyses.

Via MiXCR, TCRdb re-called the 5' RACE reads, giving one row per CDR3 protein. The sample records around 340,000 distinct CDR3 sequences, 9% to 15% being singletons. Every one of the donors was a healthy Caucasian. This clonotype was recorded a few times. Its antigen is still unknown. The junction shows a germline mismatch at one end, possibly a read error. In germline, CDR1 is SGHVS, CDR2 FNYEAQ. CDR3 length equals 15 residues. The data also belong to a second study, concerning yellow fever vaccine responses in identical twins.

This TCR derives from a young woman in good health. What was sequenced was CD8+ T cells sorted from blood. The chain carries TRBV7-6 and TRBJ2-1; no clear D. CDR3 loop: CASSPWTNSYDEQFF. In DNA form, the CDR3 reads TGTGCCAGCAGCCCATGGACGAACTCCTACGATGAGCAGTTCTTC.